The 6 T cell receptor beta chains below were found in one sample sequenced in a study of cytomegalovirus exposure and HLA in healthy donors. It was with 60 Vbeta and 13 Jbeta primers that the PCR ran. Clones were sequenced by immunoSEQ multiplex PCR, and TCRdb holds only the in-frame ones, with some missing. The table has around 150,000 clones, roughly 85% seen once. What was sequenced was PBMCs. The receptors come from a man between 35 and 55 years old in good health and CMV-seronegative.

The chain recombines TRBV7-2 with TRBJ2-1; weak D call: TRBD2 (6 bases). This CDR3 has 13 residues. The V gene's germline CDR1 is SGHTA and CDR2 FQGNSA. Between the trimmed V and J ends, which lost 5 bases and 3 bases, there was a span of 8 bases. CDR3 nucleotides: TGTGCCAGCAGCCGACTAGTCTACAATGAGCAGTTCTTC. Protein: CASSRLVYNEQFF.

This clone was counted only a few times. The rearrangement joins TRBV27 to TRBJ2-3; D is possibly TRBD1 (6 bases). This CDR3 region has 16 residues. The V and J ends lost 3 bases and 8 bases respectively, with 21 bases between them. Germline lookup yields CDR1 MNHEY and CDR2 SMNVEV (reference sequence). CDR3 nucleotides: TGTGCCAGCAGTTTCGGCTCGGACAGCCGAGTGTCTACGCAGTATTTT. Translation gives CASSFGSDSRVSTQYF.

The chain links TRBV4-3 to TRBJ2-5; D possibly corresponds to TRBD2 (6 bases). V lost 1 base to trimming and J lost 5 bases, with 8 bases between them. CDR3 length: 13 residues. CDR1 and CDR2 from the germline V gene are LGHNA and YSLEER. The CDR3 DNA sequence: TGCGCCAGCAGCCAAGTTGGGGGGGAGACCCAGTACTTC. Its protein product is CASSQVGGETQYF.

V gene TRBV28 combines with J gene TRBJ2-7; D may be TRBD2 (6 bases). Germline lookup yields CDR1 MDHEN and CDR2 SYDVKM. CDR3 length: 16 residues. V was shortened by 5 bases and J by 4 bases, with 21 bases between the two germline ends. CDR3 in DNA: TGTGCCAGCAGTCCCGCGGGGCCCTTAAGGTTGTACGAGCAGTACTTC. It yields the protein CASSPAGPLRLYEQYF.

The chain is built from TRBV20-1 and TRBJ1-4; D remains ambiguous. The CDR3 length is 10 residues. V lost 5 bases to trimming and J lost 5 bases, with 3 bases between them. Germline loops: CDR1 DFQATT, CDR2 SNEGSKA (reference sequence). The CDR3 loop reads CSALNEKLFF. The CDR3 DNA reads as TGCAGTGCTCTAAATGAAAAACTGTTTTTT.

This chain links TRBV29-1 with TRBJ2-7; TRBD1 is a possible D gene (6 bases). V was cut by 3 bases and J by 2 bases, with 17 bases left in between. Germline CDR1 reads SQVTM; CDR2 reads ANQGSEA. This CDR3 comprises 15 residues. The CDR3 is CSVDVLRQDTYEQYF. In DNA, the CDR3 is TGCAGCGTTGACGTTCTAAGACAGGACACCTACGAGCAGTACTTC.